These T cell receptor beta chains were read from a single sample in a study of CD8+CD57+ T cells in acquired aplastic anemia. TCRdb fed the reads into MiXCR, producing one record per CDR3 protein. The data contain roughly 86,000 distinct CDR3 sequences, about half of them seen just once; the ten biggest clones take up roughly 70%. The specimen was sorted CD4+, CD8+, or CD8+CD57+ T cells (not recorded which) from PBMCs. These receptor sequences come from a human donor in good health, serving as a control. Both conserved end residues are part of each CDR3. D genes are given only for firm matches. Where a row states a size, it is once, few, many or the class of an expanded clone; other rows omit it.

abundance,j_gene,v_gene,d_gene,CDR3aa,CDR3nt
many,TRBJ2-5,TRBV10-3,TRBD2,CAIRTGTSGSIQETQYF,TGTGCCATCAGAACTGGGACTAGCGGGAGTATCCAAGAGACCCAGTACTTC
many,TRBJ2-7,TRBV12-3/TRBV12-4,-,CASSLNDRYEQYF,TGTGCCAGCAGCCTCAACGACAGGTACGAGCAGTACTTC
-,TRBJ2-3,TRBV7-9,-,CASSQEGPDTQYF,TGTGCCAGCAGCCAAGAAGGCCCAGATACGCAGTATTTT
-,TRBJ1-4,TRBV29-1,-,CSVGTSARGLFF,TGCAGCGTTGGGACGTCGGCAAGGGGACTGTTTTTT
-,TRBJ2-5,TRBV25-1,TRBD1,CASGGRTGGVLAETQYF,TGTGCCAGCGGGGGGAGGACAGGGGGCGTACTGGCAGAGACCCAGTACTTC
many,TRBJ2-4,TRBV29-1,-,CSVRGLENIQYF,TGCAGCGTTCGTGGTTTAGAAAACATTCAGTACTTC
-,TRBJ2-1,TRBV15,-,CATSSSPLGTLNKQFF,TGTGCCACCAGCAGTTCCCCCCTCGGGACACTCAATAAGCAGTTCTTC
-,TRBJ1-2,TRBV19,TRBD1,CASSALGQFYTF,TGTGCCAGTAGTGCCCTGGGACAGTTCTACACCTTC
few,TRBJ1-2,TRBV27,TRBD1,CASSSNRGRGYTF,TGTGCCAGCAGTTCCAACAGGGGGCGCGGCTACACCTTC
-,TRBJ1-1,TRBV20-1,TRBD1,CSAGRDRGTEAFF,TGCAGTGCGGGACGGGACAGGGGAACTGAAGCTTTCTTT
many,TRBJ2-7,TRBV30,-,CAWSSGSNYEQYF,TGTGCCTGGAGCTCCGGGAGCAACTACGAGCAGTACTTC
many,TRBJ1-5,TRBV10-2,-,CASSDYSNQPQHF,TGCGCCAGCAGTGACTATAGCAATCAGCCCCAGCATTTT
-,TRBJ1-3,TRBV24-1,-,CATSDFSGNTIYF,TGTGCCACCAGTGACTTTTCAGGAAACACCATATATTTT
few,TRBJ2-3,TRBV4-1,-,CASSTTGTRTDTQYF,TGCGCCAGCAGCACAACCGGGACTCGCACAGATACGCAGTATTTT
once,TRBJ2-3,TRBV2,-,CANEATSYYTDTQYF,TGTGCCAATGAGGCAACTAGTTACTACACAGATACGCAGTATTTT
once,TRBJ1-6,TRBV7-3,-,CASSHSRDSPLHF,TGTGCCAGCAGCCACAGCAGGGATTCACCCCTCCACTTT
many,TRBJ2-2,TRBV9,-,CASTKTEKTLFF,TGTGCCAGCACCAAGACAGAAAAAACCCTGTTTTTT
many,TRBJ1-1,TRBV20-1,-,CSARVDEMNTEAFF,TGCAGTGCTAGAGTTGACGAAATGAACACTGAAGCTTTCTTT
-,TRBJ2-3,TRBV15,-,CAASSQTGQTDTQYF,TGTGCCGCCAGCAGCCAGACGGGGCAGACAGATACGCAGTATTTT
few,TRBJ2-3,TRBV27,TRBD2,CASSYGPGGGTDTQYF,TGTGCCAGCAGTTACGGACCGGGGGGAGGAACAGATACGCAGTATTTT
many,TRBJ1-4,TRBV9,-,CASSVEGTGNEKLFF,TGTGCCAGCAGCGTAGAGGGGACGGGGAATGAAAAACTGTTTTTT
-,TRBJ1-6,TRBV15,-,CATGQSMGNSPLHF,TGTGCCACCGGACAGAGTATGGGTAATTCACCCCTCCACTTT
many,TRBJ2-1,TRBV10-3,-,CATTTGGEDEQFF,TGTGCCACCACCACCGGCGGAGAGGATGAGCAGTTCTTC
-,TRBJ2-5,TRBV2,-,CASSQGIRETQYF,TGTGCCAGCAGCCAGGGTATACGCGAGACCCAGTACTTC
-,TRBJ1-6,TRBV20-1,TRBD1,CSARGTGGNSPLHF,TGCAGTGCCCGCGGGACAGGGGGCAATTCACCCCTCCACTTT
many,TRBJ2-5,TRBV24-1,-,CATSDSDETQYF,TGTGCCACCAGTGACTCGGATGAGACCCAGTACTTC
many,TRBJ2-7,TRBV10-1,-,CASSESTAYEQYF,TGCGCCAGCAGTGAGTCGACAGCCTACGAGCAGTACTTC
-,TRBJ1-2,TRBV9,-,CASSTAGAGGYTF,TGTGCCAGCAGCACCGCCGGGGCCGGTGGCTACACCTTC
few,TRBJ2-1,TRBV6-5,-,CASSLNPGSEQFF,TGTGCCAGCAGTTTGAACCCCGGGTCTGAGCAGTTCTTC
many,TRBJ1-2,TRBV24-1,-,CATSAGGGYTF,TGTGCCACCAGTGCGGGAGGTGGCTACACCTTC
-,TRBJ2-2,TRBV13,-,CASSLAGGGAGELFF,TGTGCCAGCAGCTTAGCTGGGGGGGGCGCCGGGGAGCTGTTTTTT
few,TRBJ1-1,TRBV25-1,-,CASSFVVPAEAFF,TGTGCCAGCAGTTTCGTAGTTCCGGCTGAAGCTTTCTTT
-,TRBJ2-5,TRBV7-9,-,CASSLSLGTQYF,TGTGCCAGCAGCTTAAGTCTGGGGACCCAGTACTTC
-,TRBJ1-3,TRBV3-1,TRBD1,CASSQGQGAAGNTIYF,TGTGCCAGCAGCCAAGGACAGGGGGCAGCTGGAAACACCATATATTTT
-,TRBJ1-2,TRBV24-1,TRBD1,CATSDSTGGKGNYGYTF,TGTGCCACCAGTGATTCTACAGGGGGCAAGGGTAACTATGGCTACACCTTC
-,TRBJ1-6,TRBV9,-,CASSLGGPNSPLHF,TGTGCCAGCAGTTTAGGAGGGCCAAATTCACCCCTCCACTTT
-,TRBJ1-1,TRBV19,-,CASIDHMNTEAFF,TGTGCCAGTATCGACCACATGAACACTGAAGCTTTCTTT
many,TRBJ1-2,TRBV4-1,-,CASSQEDQGWGYTF,TGCGCCAGCAGCCAAGAAGATCAGGGTTGGGGCTACACCTTC
few,TRBJ1-2,TRBV5-1,-,CASSLLSLDYGYTF,TGCGCCAGCAGCTTGTTAAGCCTTGATTATGGCTACACCTTC
many,TRBJ2-3,TRBV24-1,-,CATTMGASGDTQYF,TGTGCCACCACCATGGGGGCGTCTGGAGATACGCAGTATTTT
many,TRBJ2-7,TRBV13,-,CASSLQASSYEQYF,TGTGCCAGCAGCTTACAGGCGAGCTCCTACGAGCAGTACTTC
-,TRBJ2-7,TRBV24-1,-,CATSRHGYEQYF,TGTGCCACCAGTCGCCACGGCTACGAGCAGTACTTC